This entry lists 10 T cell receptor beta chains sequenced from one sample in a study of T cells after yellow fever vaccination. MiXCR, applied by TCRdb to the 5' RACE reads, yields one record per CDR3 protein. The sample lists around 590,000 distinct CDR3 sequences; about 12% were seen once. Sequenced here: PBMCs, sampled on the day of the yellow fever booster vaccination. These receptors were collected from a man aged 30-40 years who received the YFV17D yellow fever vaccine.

CDR3 in DNA: TGTGCCAGTAGTACCCTCTACGGGACTAGCGGGAGCCACGAGCAGTACTTC. Translation: CASSTLYGTSGSHEQYF. The chain employs TRBV19 and TRBJ2-7, with 14 bases matching TRBD2. The CDR3 totals 17 residues. In germline, CDR1 is LNHDA, CDR2 SQIVND (reference sequence). J was trimmed by 5 bases and V by 4 bases; bases with no gene match: 10. The full variable domain, completed using reference TRBV19 and TRBJ2-7, is DGGITQSPKYLFRKEGQNVTLSCEQNLNHDAMYWYRQDPGQGLRLIYYSQIVNDFQKGDIAEGYSVSREKKESFPLTVTSAQKNPTAFYLCASSTLYGTSGSHEQYFGPGTRLTVT.

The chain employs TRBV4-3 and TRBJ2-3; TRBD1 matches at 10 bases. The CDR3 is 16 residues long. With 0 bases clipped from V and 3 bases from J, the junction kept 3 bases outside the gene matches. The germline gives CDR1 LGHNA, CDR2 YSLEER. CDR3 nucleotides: TGCGCCAGCAGCCAAGAGACAGGGGGCAGGACAGATACGCAGTATTTT. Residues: CASSQETGGRTDTQYF.

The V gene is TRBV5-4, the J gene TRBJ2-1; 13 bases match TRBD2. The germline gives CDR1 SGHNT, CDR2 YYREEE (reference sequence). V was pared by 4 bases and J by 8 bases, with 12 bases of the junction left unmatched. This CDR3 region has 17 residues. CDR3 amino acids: CASSPSGLAGIFDEQFF. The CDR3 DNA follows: TGTGCCAGCAGCCCTTCGGGACTAGCGGGAATTTTTGATGAGCAGTTCTTC.

CDR3 residues: CASSPRTLTLGTEAFF. The CDR3 coding sequence is TGTGCCAGCTCACCACGGACCCTAACTCTGGGCACTGAAGCTTTCTTT. The chain recombines TRBV18 with TRBJ1-1; D ambiguous. From germline, CDR1 is KGHSH and CDR2 LQKENI. This CDR3 region has 16 residues. Between the trimmed V and J ends, which lost 1 base and 4 bases, there was a span of 16 bases. The variable domain in full, completed from reference TRBV18 and TRBJ1-1, reads NAGVMQNPRHLVRRRGQEARLRCSPMKGHSHVYWYRQLPEEGLKFMVYLQKENIIDESGMPKERFSAEFPKEGPSILRIQQVVRGDSAAYFCASSPRTLTLGTEAFFGQGTRLTVV.

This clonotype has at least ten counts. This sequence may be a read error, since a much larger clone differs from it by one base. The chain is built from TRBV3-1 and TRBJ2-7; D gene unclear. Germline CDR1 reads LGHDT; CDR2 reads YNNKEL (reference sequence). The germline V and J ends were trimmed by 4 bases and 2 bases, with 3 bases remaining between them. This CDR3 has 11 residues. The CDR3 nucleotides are TGTGCCAGCAGCCCCACCTACGAGCAGTACTTC. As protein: CASSPTYEQYF.

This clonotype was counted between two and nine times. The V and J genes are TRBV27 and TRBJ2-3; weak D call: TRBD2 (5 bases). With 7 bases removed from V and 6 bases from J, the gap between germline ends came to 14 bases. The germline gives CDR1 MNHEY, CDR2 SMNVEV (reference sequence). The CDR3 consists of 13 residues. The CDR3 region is CASKVLAHDTQYF. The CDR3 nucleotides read TGTGCCAGCAAAGTTCTAGCCCACGATACGCAGTATTTT.

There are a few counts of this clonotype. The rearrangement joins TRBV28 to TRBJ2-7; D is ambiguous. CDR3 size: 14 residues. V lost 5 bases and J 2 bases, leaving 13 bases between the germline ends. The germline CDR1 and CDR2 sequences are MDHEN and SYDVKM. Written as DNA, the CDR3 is TGTGCCAGCAGTGTTGGTTGGCACCCCTACGAGCAGTACTTC. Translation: CASSVGWHPYEQYF.

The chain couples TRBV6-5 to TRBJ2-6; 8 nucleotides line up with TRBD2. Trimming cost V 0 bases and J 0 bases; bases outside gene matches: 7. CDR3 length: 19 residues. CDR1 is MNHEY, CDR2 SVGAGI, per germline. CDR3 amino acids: CASSYSTGGVSSGANVLTF. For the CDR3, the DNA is TGTGCCAGCAGTTACTCGACCGGGGGGGTGTCCTCTGGGGCCAACGTCCTGACTTTC.

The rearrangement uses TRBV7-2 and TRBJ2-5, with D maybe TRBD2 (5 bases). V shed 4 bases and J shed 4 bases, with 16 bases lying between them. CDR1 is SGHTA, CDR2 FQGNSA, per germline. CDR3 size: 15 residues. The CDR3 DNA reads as TGTGCCAGCAGCTCGGACTCTAGGGCACTAGAGACCCAGTACTTC. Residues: CASSSDSRALETQYF.

The CDR3 protein is CASREGRSSYNEQFF. The DNA of the CDR3 is TGTGCCAGCAGGGAGGGACGGAGCTCCTACAATGAGCAGTTCTTC. This chain connects TRBV12-3 or TRBV12-4 to TRBJ2-1, with D possibly TRBD2 on 6 matching bases. There are 15 residues in the CDR3. The V end was cut by 6 bases, the J end by 0 bases, with 12 bases between.